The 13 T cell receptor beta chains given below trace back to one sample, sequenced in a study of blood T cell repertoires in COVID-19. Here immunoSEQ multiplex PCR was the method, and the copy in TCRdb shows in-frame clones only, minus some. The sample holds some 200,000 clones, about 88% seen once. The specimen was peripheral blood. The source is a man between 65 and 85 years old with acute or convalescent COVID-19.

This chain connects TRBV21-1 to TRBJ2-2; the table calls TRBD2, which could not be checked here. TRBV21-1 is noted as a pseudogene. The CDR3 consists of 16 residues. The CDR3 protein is CASTNLGLASVGELFF. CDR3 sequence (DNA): TGTGCCAGCACCAATCTAGGCCTAGCCTCGGTAGGGGAGCTGTTTTTT.

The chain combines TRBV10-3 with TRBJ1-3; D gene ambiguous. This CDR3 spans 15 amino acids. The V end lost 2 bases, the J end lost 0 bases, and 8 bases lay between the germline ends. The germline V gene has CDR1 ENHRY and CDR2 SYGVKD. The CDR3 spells CAISEVQISGNTIYF. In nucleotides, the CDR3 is TGTGCCATCAGTGAGGTCCAAATCTCTGGAAACACCATATATTTT.

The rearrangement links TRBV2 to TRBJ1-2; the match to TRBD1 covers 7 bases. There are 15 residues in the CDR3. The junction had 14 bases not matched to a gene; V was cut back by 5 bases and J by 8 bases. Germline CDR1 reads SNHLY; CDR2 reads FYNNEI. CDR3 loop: CASSSFTQGIRGYTF. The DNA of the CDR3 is TGTGCCAGCAGTAGCTTCACACAGGGGATACGAGGCTACACCTTC.

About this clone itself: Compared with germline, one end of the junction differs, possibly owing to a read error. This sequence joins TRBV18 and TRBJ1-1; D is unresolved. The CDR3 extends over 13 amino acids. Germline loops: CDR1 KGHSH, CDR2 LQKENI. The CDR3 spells CASSMGHQDEAFF. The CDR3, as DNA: TGTGCCAGCTCGATGGGCCACCAAGATGAAGCTTTTTTT.

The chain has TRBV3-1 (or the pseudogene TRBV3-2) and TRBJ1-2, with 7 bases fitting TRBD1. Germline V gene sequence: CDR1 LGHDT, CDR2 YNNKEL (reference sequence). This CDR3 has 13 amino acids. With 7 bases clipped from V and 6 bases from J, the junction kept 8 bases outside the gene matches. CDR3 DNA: TGTGCCAGCAAGATACAGGGGACGGATGGCTACACCTTC. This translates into CASKIQGTDGYTF.

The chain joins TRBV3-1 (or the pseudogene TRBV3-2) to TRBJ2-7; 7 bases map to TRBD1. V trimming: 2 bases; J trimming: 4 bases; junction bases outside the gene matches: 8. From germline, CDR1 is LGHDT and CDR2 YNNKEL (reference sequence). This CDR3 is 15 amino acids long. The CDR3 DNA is TGTGCCAGCAGCCAACTCACGGGACAGAGATACGAGCAGTACTTC. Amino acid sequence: CASSQLTGQRYEQYF.

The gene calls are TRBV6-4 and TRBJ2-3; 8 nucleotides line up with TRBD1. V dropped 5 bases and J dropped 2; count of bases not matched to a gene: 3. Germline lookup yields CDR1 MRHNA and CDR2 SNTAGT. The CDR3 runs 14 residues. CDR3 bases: TGTGCCAGCAGTCAGGGACAGGCCACAGATACGCAGTATTTT. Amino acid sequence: CASSQGQATDTQYF.

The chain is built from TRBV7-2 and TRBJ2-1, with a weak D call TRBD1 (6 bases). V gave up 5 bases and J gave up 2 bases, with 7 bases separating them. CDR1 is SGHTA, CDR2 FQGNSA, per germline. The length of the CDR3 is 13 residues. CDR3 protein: CASSRDTYNEQFF. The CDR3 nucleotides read TGTGCCAGCAGCCGGGACACCTACAATGAGCAGTTCTTC.

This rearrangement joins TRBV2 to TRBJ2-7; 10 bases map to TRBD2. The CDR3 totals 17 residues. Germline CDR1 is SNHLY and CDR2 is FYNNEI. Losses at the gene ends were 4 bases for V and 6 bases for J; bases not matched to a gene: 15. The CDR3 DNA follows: TGTGCCAGCAGTGCCCAAGCGGGGGGGCTAGCGGGAGTCGAGCAGTACTTC. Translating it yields CASSAQAGGLAGVEQYF.

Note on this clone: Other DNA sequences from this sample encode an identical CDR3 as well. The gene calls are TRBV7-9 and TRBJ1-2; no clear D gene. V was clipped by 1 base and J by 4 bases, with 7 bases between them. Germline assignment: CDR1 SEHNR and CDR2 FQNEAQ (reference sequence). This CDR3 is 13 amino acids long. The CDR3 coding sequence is TGTGCCAGCAGCTTAGGGGCGGGCTATGGCTACACCTTC. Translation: CASSLGAGYGYTF.

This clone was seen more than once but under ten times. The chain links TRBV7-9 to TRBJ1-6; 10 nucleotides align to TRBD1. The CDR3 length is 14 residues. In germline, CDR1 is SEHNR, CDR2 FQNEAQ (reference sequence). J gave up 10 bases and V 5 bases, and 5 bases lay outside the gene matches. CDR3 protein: CASSRQGAESPLHF. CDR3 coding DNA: TGTGCCAGCAGCCGACAGGGGGCTGAGTCACCCCTCCACTTT.

CDR3 sequence reads: CASSLAQVLAGVGEQFF. The DNA of the CDR3 is TGTGCCAGCAGCTTAGCGCAAGTACTAGCGGGAGTCGGTGAGCAGTTCTTC. J is TRBJ2-1 and V is TRBV7-9, with 11 bases identical to TRBD2. The CDR3 covers 17 residues. The V segment lost 0 bases and the J segment 9 bases; nucleotides outside the gene matches: 10. CDR1 is SEHNR, CDR2 FQNEAQ, per germline (reference sequence).

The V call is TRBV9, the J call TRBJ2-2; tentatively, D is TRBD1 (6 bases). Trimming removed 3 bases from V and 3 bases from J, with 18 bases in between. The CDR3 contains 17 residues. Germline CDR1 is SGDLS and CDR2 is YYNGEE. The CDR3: CASSAPQQGQDTGELFF. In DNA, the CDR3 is TGTGCCAGCAGCGCCCCACAACAGGGTCAGGACACCGGGGAGCTGTTTTTT.